This TCR beta chain was identified in a study of cytomegalovirus exposure and HLA in healthy donors. The study ran its PCR with 60 Vbeta and 13 Jbeta primers. The method was immunoSEQ multiplex PCR; TCRdb's version includes in-frame clones alone and lacks a portion of them. Of some 54,000 clones detected, 80% appear once; the ten largest clones hold about 6.5%. The CDR3 has 14 residues. With 7 bases clipped from V and 10 bases from J, the junction kept 9 bases outside the gene matches. The germline CDR1 and CDR2 sequences are MNHNY and SVGAGI (reference sequence). Sequenced sample: PBMCs. This TCR was recovered from a male donor in good health and CMV-seronegative. This chain links TRBV6-6 with TRBJ1-6; TRBD1 matches 8 bases. The CDR3 region has the DNA TGTGCCAGCACCCCGGACAGGGAGACGTCACCCCTCCACTTT. It encodes CASTPDRETSPLHF.